This is a list of T cell receptor beta chains from one sample in a study of memory CD4+ T cells and cytomegalovirus serostatus. Repertoires were generated with immunoSEQ multiplex PCR, while TCRdb's copy carries only in-frame clones and drops some. The table has 40,000 to 55,000 clones, around 76% seen once; the top ten hold roughly 1.2%. Sequenced material: memory CD4+ T cells from blood. The source of these receptors is an adult in good health and CMV-seropositive. Each CDR3 is given with its conserved first and last residue. The order of the fields is D gene, V gene, J gene, clone size, CDR3 DNA, CDR3 protein. The D gene is left open where the match is weak. The size field is filled for only some rows; it gives once, few, many or a size class.

D: .
V: TRBV5-1
J: TRBJ2-2
size: .
DNA: TGCGCCAGCAGCTTACCAGGTCCTACAAACACCGGGGAGCTGTTTTTT
CDR3: CASSLPGPTNTGELFF

D: .
V: TRBV11-3
J: TRBJ2-1
size: .
DNA: TGTGCCAGCAGCTTAGGGGGCGCGGACGGTGAGCAGTTCTTC
CDR3: CASSLGGADGEQFF

D: TRBD2
V: TRBV7-2
J: TRBJ2-7
size: .
DNA: TGTGCCAGCAGCGACACTAGCGGACCCTACGAGCAGTACTTC
CDR3: CASSDTSGPYEQYF

D: .
V: TRBV15
J: TRBJ2-7
size: .
DNA: TGTGCCACCAGCTCGGAGGAGGGAATGAACTACGAGCAGTACTTC
CDR3: CATSSEEGMNYEQYF

D: .
V: TRBV5-4
J: TRBJ2-7
size: .
DNA: TGTGCCAGCAGCCCCAACCCACACGGGGGCGAGCAGTACTTC
CDR3: CASSPNPHGGEQYF

D: .
V: TRBV7-2
J: TRBJ2-7
size: .
DNA: TGTGCCAGCAGCTTAGGAGGGGGGCTCGACGAGCAGTACTTC
CDR3: CASSLGGGLDEQYF

D: .
V: TRBV5-4
J: TRBJ2-7
size: .
DNA: TGTGCCAGCAGCGATCCCGTTCGCGATTCCTACGAGCAGTACTTC
CDR3: CASSDPVRDSYEQYF

D: TRBD1
V: TRBV4-1
J: TRBJ1-2
size: .
DNA: TGCGCCAGCAGGCGACAGGGGGCAAACTATGGCTACACCTTC
CDR3: CASRRQGANYGYTF

D: .
V: TRBV6-1
J: TRBJ2-1
size: once
DNA: TGTGCCAGCAGTGAAGCCGTCTCCGGAGATGAGCAGTTCTTC
CDR3: CASSEAVSGDEQFF

D: .
V: TRBV19
J: TRBJ2-7
size: .
DNA: TGTGCCAGTAGTATCCCGGCAGGGTCATCCGCCTACGAGCAGTACTTC
CDR3: CASSIPAGSSAYEQYF

D: .
V: TRBV19
J: TRBJ2-2
size: .
DNA: TGTGCCAGTAGTGTCAAGGGACCCGGCTGGGGCGGGGAGCTGTTTTTT
CDR3: CASSVKGPGWGGELFF

D: TRBD1
V: TRBV27
J: TRBJ2-7
size: .
DNA: TGTGCCAGCCGGGGGACAGGGTTCTCCTACGAGCAGTACTTC
CDR3: CASRGTGFSYEQYF

D: .
V: TRBV4-3
J: TRBJ1-2
size: .
DNA: TGCGCCAGCAGCCAAGAAGTAGGGACCGCCGGCGGGGGCTACACCTTC
CDR3: CASSQEVGTAGGGYTF

D: TRBD1
V: TRBV19
J: TRBJ1-5
size: .
DNA: TGTGCCAGTACAAGGGGACAGGGCGGCGATCAGCCCCAGCATTTT
CDR3: CASTRGQGGDQPQHF

D: .
V: TRBV5-1
J: TRBJ2-7
size: .
DNA: TGCGCCAGCAGCTTGGGGACGGTACAGGACGAGCAGTACTTC
CDR3: CASSLGTVQDEQYF

D: .
V: TRBV28
J: TRBJ1-5
size: .
DNA: TGTGCCAGCAGGGGATTGGGCAATCAGCCCCAGCATTTT
CDR3: CASRGLGNQPQHF